This section outlines one TCR beta chain sequence together with its context. Its antigen is still unknown. The sample holds no much larger clone one base away, and base qualities are not on file. CDR1 and CDR2 are read off the germline V gene as KGHDR and SFDVKD. Deletion took 3 bases off V and 4 bases off J, with a span of 9 bases between the germline ends. The CDR3 contains 14 residues, cysteine and phenylalanine counted. Of all the DNA, just the CDR3 is kept, 42 bases in frame from base 1. The sample was run on an Illumina NovaSeq 6000. TCRalpha and TCRbeta cDNA libraries were constructed by 5'RACE with constant-segment primers, with sample barcodes and unique molecular identifiers being introduced. Trizol reagent was used to extract RNA from every sample. Libraries were amplified in two PCR steps, with a second sample barcode and Illumina TruSeq adapters added in the second step. Libraries were sequenced on an Illumina NovaSeq with 2 x 150 bp paired-end reads. The original pipeline was this. Reads were demultiplexed and collapsed into UMI-guided consensus sequences with migec v1.2.7. Using mixcr v2.1.11, UMI consensuses were aligned to TRA and TRB V and J templates and then assembled into clonotypes. Clonotypes were classified as expanded or contracted when called significant by both edgeR and NoisET, with noise models trained on biological replicates. For edgeR calls, the thresholds were a false discovery rate-adjusted p below 0.01 and a log2 fold-change of 1. As an exploratory analysis of dynamics, max-normalized trajectories of the 1000 most abundant clonotypes were examined by PCA with hierarchical clustering. The CD4 or CD8 phenotype of responding clones was assigned using the separately sequenced CD4+ and CD8+ repertoires. The raw public reads went through TCRdb reprocessing: fastp at Q25, MiXCR clone calling, in-frame beta chains kept. Rows with one shared CDR3 protein collapse into an entry with the most common genes and DNA. The V and J calls follow TCRdb's processing rather than the paper's. Recorded for this sample are about 100,000 distinct CDR3 sequences; 11% of them occurred a single time. The ten largest clones add up to about two fifths of the sample.

This entry comes from a study of T-cell memory formation after mild COVID-19 (dated by TCRdb to the early 2020s). As for the study more broadly: Most TCR sequence clusters were specific to one of the two donors. Longitudinal TCRalpha and TCRbeta repertoire sequencing tracked T-cell clones expanding and contracting after mild COVID-19 in a couple of donors. Two young, previously healthy adult volunteers made up the cohort, one male and one female.

Ficoll-Paque density gradient centrifugation was used to isolate PBMCs. The full study reports these points: Contracting CD4+ clones were located mainly in the CM and EM memory subsets, whereas CD8+ clones were found to be enriched in EMRA. The second-wave clones that peaked on day 37 were not confirmed to be SARS-CoV-2 specific. Clones contracting from day 15 to 85 had balanced CD4/CD8 phenotypes, while a second wave expanding from day 15 to 37 was biased towards CD4+. Some responding clones were found in pre-infection memory, which suggests that pre-existing cross-reactive memory T cells took part in the SARS-CoV-2 response. Only a couple of mild cases were covered in the study, and larger cohorts including severe cases with pre-infection samples were considered necessary.

What was sequenced was PBMCs or a T cell subset sorted from them (not recorded which). The source of this sequence is a man between 18 and 35 years old who had mild COVID-19 (a few samples of this study predate the infection). The sample titles of this study are shuffled in the database, so cell type and time point are left out; the donor was told from shared clones. The sequence is built from TRBV24-1 and TRBJ2-1; tentative D gene TRBD1, with 6 bases matching. In nucleotides, the sequence is TGTGCCACCAGTGATCAAACAGGGTACAATGAGCAGTTCTTC. Its translation reads: CATSDQTGYNEQFF.